This T cell receptor (beta chain) was captured in a study of cytomegalovirus exposure and HLA in healthy donors. Regarding the study as a whole: Rare TCR sequences predominated, though certain public TCRs were found in many donors.

Primers: 60 Vbeta forward and 13 Jbeta reverse. Some clones are missing from TCRdb's copy, which holds only in-frame ones; the method was immunoSEQ multiplex PCR. The table shows 130,000 to 150,000 clones, with roughly four fifths occurring only once. As to this clone: The target antigen is unknown.

In nominal health when sampled, donors likely had unrecorded immune exposures nonetheless. This sequence originates from a woman in her 40s in good health and CMV-seronegative. Material: PBMCs.

The CDR3 DNA reads TGTGCCAGCGGGACAGACGGTGAAAAACTGTTTTTT. This sequence encodes CASGTDGEKLFF. V usage is TRBV27 and J usage is TRBJ1-4; TRBD1 matches at 7 bases. Germline lookup yields CDR1 MNHEY and CDR2 SMNVEV (reference sequence). V lost 8 bases and J lost 7; bases outside the gene matches: 4. This CDR3 region has 12 residues.